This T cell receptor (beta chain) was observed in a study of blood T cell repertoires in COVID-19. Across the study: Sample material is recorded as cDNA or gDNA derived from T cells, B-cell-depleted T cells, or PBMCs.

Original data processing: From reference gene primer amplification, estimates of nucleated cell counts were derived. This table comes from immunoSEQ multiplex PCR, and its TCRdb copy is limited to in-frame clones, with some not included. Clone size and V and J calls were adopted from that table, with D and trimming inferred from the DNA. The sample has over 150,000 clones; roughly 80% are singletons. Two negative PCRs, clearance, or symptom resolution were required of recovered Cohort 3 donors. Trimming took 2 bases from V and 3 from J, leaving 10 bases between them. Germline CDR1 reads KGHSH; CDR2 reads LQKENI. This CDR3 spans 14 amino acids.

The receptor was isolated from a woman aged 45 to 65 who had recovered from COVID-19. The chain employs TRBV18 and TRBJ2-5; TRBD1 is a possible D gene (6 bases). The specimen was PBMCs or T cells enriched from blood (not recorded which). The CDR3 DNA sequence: TGTGCCAGCTCACCAAACACAGGGAAAGAGACCCAGTACTTC. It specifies CASSPNTGKETQYF.